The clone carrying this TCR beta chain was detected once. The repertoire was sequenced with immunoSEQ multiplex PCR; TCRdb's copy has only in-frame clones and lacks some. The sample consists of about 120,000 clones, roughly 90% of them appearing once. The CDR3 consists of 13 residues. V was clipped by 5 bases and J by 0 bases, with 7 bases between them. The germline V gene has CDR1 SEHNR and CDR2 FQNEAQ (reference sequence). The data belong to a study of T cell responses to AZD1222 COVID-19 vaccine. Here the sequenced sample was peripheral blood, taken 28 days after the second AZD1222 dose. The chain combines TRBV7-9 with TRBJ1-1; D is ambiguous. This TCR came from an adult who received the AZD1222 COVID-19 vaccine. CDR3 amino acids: CASSEFLNTEAFF. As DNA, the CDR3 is TGTGCCAGCAGCGAATTTTTGAACACTGAAGCTTTCTTT.